These 7 T cell receptor beta chains share one sample of origin, sequenced in a study of graft-versus-host responses after intestinal transplantation. Time point denoted: postoperative day 105 after intestinal transplantation (dayNNNN = postoperative day). Clones were read by immunoSEQ multiplex PCR, and TCRdb kept only the in-frame ones, dropping some. The sample shows approximately 10,000 clones, approximately 90% of them seen only once. This specimen consisted of PBMCs, obtained 105 days after intestinal transplantation. The origin of the receptors is a human patient who received an intestinal transplant, so some T cells may come from the graft donor.

The chain couples TRBV6-1 to TRBJ2-7; perhaps TRBD1 as D (5 bases). Trimming removed 8 bases at V and 0 bases at J, with 17 bases between. CDR3 length equals 15 residues. Germline CDR1 reads MNHNS; CDR2 reads SASEGT. This CDR3 is CASQEWMTVSYEQYF. CDR3 bases: TGTGCCAGCCAAGAATGGATGACAGTCTCCTACGAGCAGTACTTC.

The genes are TRBV5-4 and TRBJ2-1, with 12 bases aligning to TRBD2. CDR1 and CDR2 from the germline V gene are SGHNT and YYREEE (reference sequence). V was pared by 6 bases and J by 7 bases, with 8 bases of the junction left unmatched. The CDR3 has 15 amino acids. Here the CDR3 DNA reads TGTGCCAGCAACCCTAGCGGGAGGGCCTCGAATGAGCAGTTCTTC. Amino acid sequence: CASNPSGRASNEQFF.

The gene calls are TRBV6-5 and TRBJ2-5; D call uncertain. Per the germline V gene, CDR1 is MNHEY and CDR2 is SVGAGI. Trimming cost V 7 bases and J 4 bases, with 13 bases left between them. This CDR3 has 13 residues. This CDR3 is CASTNSPRETQYF. The CDR3 DNA reads TGTGCCAGCACGAACAGCCCGAGAGAGACCCAGTACTTC.

The chain combines TRBV19 with TRBJ1-1, with a possible D match to TRBD1 (6 bases). CDR3 size: 15 residues. Germline assignment: CDR1 LNHDA and CDR2 SQIVND (reference sequence). Trimming removed 0 bases from V and 1 base from J, with 9 bases in between. CDR3 coding DNA: TGTGCCAGTAGTATAGACGGGGGCGGGAACACTGAAGCTTTCTTT. Its translation: CASSIDGGGNTEAFF.

CDR3 nucleotides: TGTGCCAGCAGACTTGACAGGGAAAGTGGCTACACCTTC. It yields the protein CASRLDRESGYTF. This rearrangement joins TRBV28 to TRBJ1-2; TRBD1 matches at 7 bases. CDR1 is MDHEN, CDR2 SYDVKM, per germline. Trimming cost V 6 bases and J 7 bases; bases outside gene matches: 8. CDR3 size: 13 residues.

The V call is TRBV29-1, the J call TRBJ2-2; D tentatively reads TRBD1 or TRBD2 (5 bases each). The ends were cut back, 7 bases at V and 5 bases at J, with 20 bases in the middle. This CDR3 spans 15 amino acids. Germline V gene lookup returns CDR1 SQVTM and CDR2 ANQGSEA. The CDR3 sequence: CSAQVPTGWTGELFF. The CDR3 DNA reads as TGCAGCGCACAGGTTCCTACGGGATGGACCGGGGAGCTGTTTTTT.

This CDR3 is CASSYRMSNTRSPLHF. CDR3 sequence (DNA): TGTGCCAGCAGTTACAGGATGTCCAATACGAGATCACCCCTCCACTTT. The rearrangement links TRBV6-5 to TRBJ1-6; D call uncertain. The CDR3 spans 16 residues. Germline V gene lookup returns CDR1 MNHEY and CDR2 SVGAGI. Trimming took off 2 bases at V and 10 bases at J, with 18 bases between the two ends.